Listed here are 26 T cell receptor beta chains from one sample, sequenced in a study of long-term antiretroviral therapy in people with HIV. The libraries were made with immunoSEQ v3.0 at survey level. Repertoires were generated with immunoSEQ multiplex PCR, while TCRdb's copy carries only in-frame clones and drops some. Of about 6,700 clones listed, around 74% are singletons. The specimen was unsorted PBMCs, collected 0.1 years before starting antiretroviral therapy. The receptor source for this set is a man between 18 and 35 years old with HIV.

This chain joins TRBV6-1 and TRBJ1-5, with 7 bases lining up with TRBD1. The germline gives CDR1 MNHNS, CDR2 SASEGT. The CDR3 consists of 14 residues. After removal of 6 bases from V and 2 bases from J, the junction contained 4 bases not matched to a gene. The CDR3 region is CASRTGLGNQPQHF. DNA of the CDR3: TGTGCCAGCAGGACAGGGCTCGGCAATCAGCCCCAGCATTTT.

The chain couples TRBV6-4 to TRBJ2-3; D may be TRBD1 (5 bases). V gave up 2 bases and J gave up 5 bases, with 8 bases separating them. Per the germline V gene, CDR1 is MRHNA and CDR2 is SNTAGT. The CDR3 has 13 residues. This CDR3 reads CASSDQGLDTQYF. The DNA for the CDR3 is TGTGCCAGCAGTGACCAGGGATTAGATACGCAGTATTTT.

The gene calls are TRBV6-1 and TRBJ2-1, with D perhaps matching TRBD1 (5 bases). V was shortened by 10 bases and J by 1 base, with 11 bases between the two germline ends. The germline CDR1 and CDR2 sequences are MNHNS and SASEGT. The CDR3 spans 13 residues. The CDR3 DNA is TGTGCCACTGCGAAGGGGTCCTACAATGAGCAGTTCTTC. This encodes CATAKGSYNEQFF.

This sequence joins TRBV15 and TRBJ2-5; no firm D call. Trimming took 1 base from V and 3 from J, leaving 12 bases between them. CDR3 length: 15 amino acids. Germline V gene lookup returns CDR1 LNHNV and CDR2 YYDKDF (reference sequence). The CDR3 here is CATSRAALGEETQYF. CDR3 sequence (DNA): TGTGCCACCAGCAGAGCCGCGCTCGGAGAAGAGACCCAGTACTTC.

The chain combines TRBV5-1 with TRBJ2-3; D is unclear. Germline loops: CDR1 SGHRS, CDR2 YFSETQ. The CDR3 is 15 residues long. V shed 0 bases and J shed 2 bases, with 10 bases lying between them. CDR3 residues: CASSLVGQDTDTQYF. CDR3 nucleotides: TGCGCCAGCAGCTTGGTTGGCCAGGACACAGATACGCAGTATTTT.

Written as DNA, the CDR3 is TGTGCCAGCAGCTCTGGGCTATCTGGTGGCTACACCTTC. Its translation: CASSSGLSGGYTF. This chain links TRBV5-6 with TRBJ1-2; no firm D call. The V and J ends lost 3 bases and 7 bases respectively, with 13 bases between them. Germline loops: CDR1 SGHDT, CDR2 YYEEEE. This CDR3 has 13 amino acids.

This rearrangement joins TRBV7-8 to TRBJ2-7; tentatively, D is TRBD2 (10 bases). This CDR3 has 19 amino acids. The germline V gene has CDR1 SGHVS and CDR2 FQNEAQ. V was pared by 4 bases and J by 5 bases, with 30 bases between. The CDR3 coding sequence is TGTGCCAGCAGCTCCCCGGGACAGGGACTTGATAGCGGGGGGAACGAGCAGTACGTC. Its translation is CASSSPGQGLDSGGNEQYV.

This chain joins TRBV11-2 and TRBJ1-2, with TRBD1 as a possible D gene (6 bases). The CDR3 sequence is 14 residues long. Looked up from germline, CDR1 is SGHAT and CDR2 is FQNNGV. The V end lost 0 bases, the J end lost 8 bases, and 13 bases lay between the germline ends. The CDR3, as DNA: TGTGCCAGCAGCTTAGATCTGACAGGAGGCGGCTACACCTTC. Translated, it gives CASSLDLTGGGYTF.

The CDR3 DNA reads TGCAGCGTTGGGGCTCCGTGGACAGGGGAAAACATTCAGTACTTC. This encodes CSVGAPWTGENIQYF. The genes are TRBV29-1 and TRBJ2-4; 9 nucleotides align to TRBD1. This CDR3 has 15 amino acids. Germline CDR1 reads SQVTM; CDR2 reads ANQGSEA. The V and J ends lost 4 bases and 5 bases, in that order; junction bases with no gene match: 9.

V gene TRBV10-2 combines with J gene TRBJ2-3, with TRBD2 matching 7 bases. The CDR3 consists of 15 residues. Per the germline V gene, CDR1 is WSHSY and CDR2 is SAAADI. With V trimmed by 2 bases and J by 3 bases, 5 bases remained unmatched. In nucleotides, the CDR3 is TGCGCCAGCAGTGAGGGGTGGACTAGAACAGATACGCAGTATTTT. Its translation: CASSEGWTRTDTQYF.

By share, this clone ranks as medium-sized. The V gene is TRBV7-9, the J gene TRBJ1-1, with 8 bases fitting TRBD1. J was trimmed by 5 bases and V by 3 bases; bases with no gene match: 5. This CDR3 spans 14 amino acids. Germline lookup yields CDR1 SEHNR and CDR2 FQNEAQ (reference sequence). This CDR3 reads CASSFWGQDTEAFF. The CDR3 bases are TGTGCCAGCAGCTTTTGGGGACAGGATACTGAAGCTTTCTTT.

The chain combines TRBV15 with TRBJ2-1; D is possibly TRBD2 (5 bases). The germline V gene encodes CDR1 LNHNV and CDR2 YYDKDF (reference sequence). The CDR3 runs to 19 residues. The V gene lost 1 base and the J gene lost 1 base, with 20 bases spanning the gap. In DNA, the CDR3 is TGTGCCACCAGCAGAGTCCGTCCACATCTTAGCGCATCCTACAATGAGCAGTTCTTC. This encodes CATSRVRPHLSASYNEQFF.

This clone was observed a single time. The chain couples TRBV19 to TRBJ2-1, with D possibly TRBD2 on 7 matching bases. The germline CDR1 and CDR2 sequences are LNHDA and SQIVND (reference sequence). This CDR3 comprises 16 residues. V lost 5 bases and J 4 bases, leaving 18 bases between the germline ends. In DNA, the CDR3 is TGTGCCAGTAGTGTTAAGGGGGGGTCCCCGTACAATGAGCAGTTCTTC. It translates to CASSVKGGSPYNEQFF.

In its sample, this clone was seen a few times. This chain links TRBV6-1 with TRBJ2-7, with D unclear. CDR1 is MNHNS, CDR2 SASEGT, per germline. This CDR3 comprises 13 residues. V lost 10 bases and J lost 5, with 18 bases in between. The CDR3 spells CATDQPLGNEQYF. The DNA of the CDR3 is TGTGCCACCGACCAGCCGTTGGGGAACGAGCAGTACTTC.

The chain couples TRBV28 to TRBJ1-1; possible D gene TRBD1, 6 bases. Germline CDR1 and CDR2: MDHEN and SYDVKM. This CDR3 is 14 amino acids long. The V and J ends lost 6 bases and 4 bases respectively, with 15 bases between them. In DNA, the CDR3 is TGTGCCAGCAGCGACTCCGGCAGGGGCACTGAAGCTTTCTTT. It yields the protein CASSDSGRGTEAFF.

V gene TRBV4-1 combines with J gene TRBJ1-1, with D unresolved. V dropped 4 bases and J dropped 4 bases, with 13 bases sitting between them. Per germline, CDR1 MGHRA and CDR2 YSYEKL. The CDR3 has 14 residues. CDR3 region: CASSPTSFITEAFF. CDR3 nucleotide sequence: TGCGCCAGCAGCCCCACCTCCTTCATCACTGAAGCTTTCTTT.

The V gene is TRBV27, the J gene TRBJ2-1, with TRBD1 identical over 10 bases. The V gene's germline CDR1 is MNHEY and CDR2 SMNVEV (reference sequence). J was trimmed by 1 base and V by 5 bases; bases with no gene match: 5. This CDR3 spans 16 amino acids. DNA for the CDR3: TGTGCCAGCAGTGGGACAGGGGCGACTTCCTACAATGAGCAGTTCTTC. This sequence encodes CASSGTGATSYNEQFF.

CDR3 in DNA: TGTGCCAGCAGCCTGACAGGGATAGGCGAGCAGTACTTC. The encoded protein is CASSLTGIGEQYF. The rearrangement joins TRBV7-2 to TRBJ2-7, with TRBD1 matching 7 bases. J gave up 6 bases and V 5 bases, and 7 bases lay outside the gene matches. CDR3 size: 13 residues. CDR1 is SGHTA and CDR2 is FQGNSA in the germline V gene.

A few counts support this clone. The chain joins TRBV28 to TRBJ2-7; the D gene is possibly TRBD2 (5 bases). The V gene's germline CDR1 is MDHEN and CDR2 SYDVKM. The CDR3 loop spans 14 amino acids. V lost 3 bases, J lost 1 base, and 10 bases lay in between. CDR3 nucleotide sequence: TGTGCCAGCAGTTTTCACCGAGGGTCCTACGAGCAGTACTTC. Residues: CASSFHRGSYEQYF.

The chain is built from TRBV4-2 and TRBJ2-3; 8 nucleotides agree with TRBD2. Germline V gives CDR1 LGHNA, CDR2 YNFKEQ. The CDR3 consists of 17 residues. Germline trimming cut 1 base from V and 6 bases from J; bases unmatched to any gene: 12. The CDR3 sequence is CASSQGARGDLGDTQYF. The CDR3 region has the DNA TGTGCCAGCAGCCAAGGGGCGCGGGGGGACTTAGGGGATACGCAGTATTTT.

The chain carries TRBV5-6 and TRBJ1-1, with a possible D match to TRBD1 (6 bases). Trimming shortened V by 6 bases and J by 4 bases, and 19 bases separated the two germline ends. The CDR3 sequence is 15 residues long. The germline V gene has CDR1 SGHDT and CDR2 YYEEEE. In nucleotides, the CDR3 is TGTGCCAGCAATGACGGGGGCGGGGTGGGCACTGAAGCTTTCTTT. Translation: CASNDGGGVGTEAFF. The full variable domain, completed using reference TRBV5-6 and TRBJ1-1, is DAGVTQSPTHLIKTRGQQVTLRCSPKSGHDTVSWYQQALGQGPQFIFQYYEEEERQRGNFPDRFSGHQFPNYSSELNVNALLLGDSALYLCASNDGGGVGTEAFFGQGTRLTVV.

The chain carries TRBV27 and TRBJ1-5, with TRBD1 as a possible D gene (6 bases). CDR3 length: 15 residues. The germline V gene has CDR1 MNHEY and CDR2 SMNVEV (reference sequence). Trimming shortened V by 1 base and J by 3 bases, and 10 bases separated the two germline ends. The CDR3 sequence is CASSLFAGVNQPQHF. The CDR3 DNA follows: TGTGCCAGCAGTTTATTTGCAGGGGTCAATCAGCCCCAGCATTTT.

The table lists this clone with a count of one. The V call is TRBV4-1, the J call TRBJ1-4, with 9 bases fitting TRBD1. The CDR3 extends over 14 amino acids. CDR1 is MGHRA, CDR2 YSYEKL, per germline. The V gene end was trimmed by 4 bases and the J gene end by 8 bases; junction bases not matched to a gene: 5. The CDR3: CASSPGQGKEKLFF. The CDR3 DNA is TGCGCCAGCAGCCCAGGACAGGGGAAGGAAAAACTGTTTTTT.

The CDR3 is CASSLILGEGGQQYF. The CDR3, as DNA: TGTGCCAGCAGCTTAATATTGGGTGAGGGGGGGCAGCAGTATTTT. The chain employs TRBV7-6 and TRBJ2-3, with D perhaps matching TRBD2 (7 bases). The germline V gene has CDR1 SGHVS and CDR2 FNYEAQ. Deletions cut 2 bases from V and 11 bases from J, with 20 bases between. The CDR3 covers 15 residues. Full variable domain (missing parts from reference TRBV7-6 and TRBJ2-3): GAGVSQSPRYKVTKRGQDVALRCDPISGHVSLYWYRQALGQGPEFLTYFNYEAQQDKSGLPNDRFSAERPEGSISTLTIQRTEQRDSAMYRCASSLILGEGGQQYFGPGTRLTVL.

This clone was found a few times. The gene calls are TRBV6-6 and TRBJ1-2, with D hard to call. The CDR3 consists of 12 residues. Germline V gene data show CDR1 as MNHNY and CDR2 as SVGAGI (reference sequence). Between the trimmed V and J ends, which lost 2 bases and 5 bases, there was a span of 6 bases. CDR3 sequence: CASSYDTYGYTF. CDR3 in DNA: TGTGCCAGCAGTTACGACACATATGGCTACACCTTC.

The V and J genes are TRBV5-1 and TRBJ1-4; maybe TRBD1 (6 bases). Trimming pared 0 bases from V and 4 bases from J, leaving 22 bases between. Germline CDR1 is SGHRS and CDR2 is YFSETQ. This CDR3 is built from 19 residues. CDR3 nucleotide sequence: TGCGCCAGCAGCTTGGCCGCCCTGACAGGCCCCTCAATTAATGAAAAACTGTTTTTT. This gives the protein CASSLAALTGPSINEKLFF.